This T cell receptor (beta chain) was identified in a study of cytomegalovirus exposure and HLA in healthy donors. The wider study: One earlier analysis, a look at 150 million to 200 million T cells, found some 110 million unique TCR beta sequences. Study-wide findings and caveats: Segments of the TCR beta V type were, in most cases, productive about 87% or about 30% of the time in an earlier analysis. Presence/absence analyses treated sequencing depth as roughly uniform across donors.

About this clone itself: Its specificity is unknown.

This PCR relied on a set of 60 Vbeta primers and 13 Jbeta primers. Produced via immunoSEQ multiplex PCR; TCRdb's table is partial and in-frame only. The data contain 40,000 to 45,000 clones, around 50% of them seen just once; the ten biggest clones take up roughly an eighth. The source is a human donor in good health. The specimen sequenced was PBMCs.

CDR3 sequence (DNA): TGTGCCAGCAGTTTAGACGGACAGGGCGGTCAGACCCAGTACTTC. Amino acid sequence: CASSLDGQGGQTQYF. The chain uses TRBV28 and TRBJ2-5, with 8 positions matching TRBD1. CDR1 and CDR2 (germline): MDHEN, SYDVKM. This CDR3 spans 15 amino acids. The J segment lost 6 bases and the V segment lost 2 bases, leaving 8 bases of the junction unmatched.